The 31 T cell receptor beta chains below come from one sample, sequenced in a study of radiotherapy plus CTLA-4 blockade in lung cancer. TCRdb's table, derived via immunoSEQ multiplex PCR, lists solely in-frame clones and lacks some. The top ten clones hold over 2% of a sample with 40,000 to 55,000 clones, roughly four fifths of them seen once. The sample consisted of peripheral blood, taken from a patient treated with radiotherapy plus ipilimumab. The receptors stem from a human donor with non-small cell lung cancer whose response to radiotherapy plus ipilimumab could not be evaluated.

This chain links TRBV5-1 with TRBJ2-1; the match to TRBD1 covers 7 bases. The junction had 8 bases not matched to a gene; V was cut back by 4 bases and J by 7 bases. Germline V gene lookup returns CDR1 SGHRS and CDR2 YFSETQ. This CDR3 region has 14 residues. The CDR3: CASSPRTGINEQFF. The CDR3 region has the DNA TGCGCCAGCAGCCCGCGGACAGGTATAAATGAGCAGTTCTTC.

J is TRBJ1-3 and V is TRBV10-2; maybe TRBD1 (5 bases). Germline CDR1 is WSHSY and CDR2 is SAAADI. V lost 7 bases and J 3 bases, leaving 13 bases between the germline ends. The CDR3 has 14 residues. CDR3 sequence reads: CASTRGLDGNTIYF. The CDR3 region has the DNA TGCGCCAGCACTAGGGGTCTGGATGGAAACACCATATATTTT.

The V gene is TRBV6-5, the J gene TRBJ2-7; perhaps TRBD2 as D (5 bases). With 0 bases removed from V and 4 bases from J, the gap between germline ends came to 10 bases. This CDR3 comprises 14 residues. From germline, CDR1 is MNHEY and CDR2 SVGAGI. The CDR3 DNA sequence: TGTGCCAGCAGTTACTCGGCGGGCCGGTACGAGCAGTACTTC. Translating gives CASSYSAGRYEQYF.

The V call is TRBV5-1, the J call TRBJ1-5; 9 bases are a match to TRBD1. Germline loops: CDR1 SGHRS, CDR2 YFSETQ. This CDR3 spans 15 amino acids. V shed 5 bases and J 4 bases; nucleotides not matched to a gene: 7. The CDR3 region has the DNA TGCGCCAGCAGTGCGACAGGGGGATCAAATCAGCCCCAGCATTTT. Protein: CASSATGGSNQPQHF.

This chain joins TRBV27 and TRBJ2-3, with a possible D match to TRBD1 (6 bases). CDR1 and CDR2 (germline): MNHEY, SMNVEV (reference sequence). V gave up 2 bases and J gave up 2 bases, with 14 bases separating them. This CDR3 comprises 16 residues. The CDR3 reads CASSLRKGGLTDTQYF. The CDR3 DNA follows: TGTGCCAGCAGTTTAAGGAAAGGGGGTCTCACAGATACGCAGTATTTT.

The rearrangement joins TRBV5-6 to TRBJ2-3; D gene ambiguous. V was clipped by 3 bases and J by 0 bases, with 5 bases between them. This CDR3 spans 13 amino acids. The germline V gene has CDR1 SGHDT and CDR2 YYEEEE. The DNA for the CDR3 is TGTGCCAGCAGCTCCTATAGCACAGATACGCAGTATTTT. Its translation: CASSSYSTDTQYF.

The chain links TRBV2 to TRBJ2-5; TRBD1 agrees at 8 bases. V lost 3 bases and J lost 5; bases outside the gene matches: 5. Per germline, CDR1 SNHLY and CDR2 FYNNEI. The CDR3 covers 14 residues. The CDR3 reads CASSERTGLETQYF. DNA for the CDR3: TGTGCCAGCAGTGAGAGGACAGGGCTGGAGACCCAGTACTTC.

The J gene is TRBJ2-3, the V gene TRBV2; TRBD2 matches 12 bases. The V and J ends lost 6 bases and 2 bases, in that order; junction bases with no gene match: 9. The CDR3 loop spans 17 amino acids. Germline-derived CDR1 and CDR2 are SNHLY and FYNNEI. CDR3 DNA: TGTGCCAGCAGCAAGAGAGGACTAGCGGGATTCACAGATACGCAGTATTTT. Its protein product is CASSKRGLAGFTDTQYF.

J is TRBJ1-3 and V is TRBV18; 8 bases are shared with TRBD1. V lost 6 bases to trimming and J lost 11 bases; unmatched junction nucleotides: 15. This CDR3 comprises 15 residues. Germline loops: CDR1 KGHSH, CDR2 LQKENI. CDR3 DNA: TGTGCCAGCTCTTCGTCTGGACAGGGCTATACGGCCATATATTTT. Its translation is CASSSSGQGYTAIYF.

The table lists this clone with a few counts. The V and J genes are TRBV11-2 and TRBJ2-3; the match to TRBD2 covers 7 bases. The germline V gene has CDR1 SGHAT and CDR2 FQNNGV. This CDR3 region has 16 residues. The V and J ends lost 5 bases and 5 bases, in that order; junction bases with no gene match: 13. The CDR3 reads CASSQRPRGGGDTQYF. Written as DNA, the CDR3 is TGTGCCAGCAGCCAAAGACCGCGCGGGGGAGGAGATACGCAGTATTTT. The complete variable domain, with remaining parts taken from reference TRBV11-2 and TRBJ2-3, reads EAGVAQSPRYKIIEKRQSVAFWCNPISGHATLYWYQQILGQGPKLLIQFQNNGVVDDSQLPKDRFSAERLKGVDSTLKIQPAKLEDSAVYLCASSQRPRGGGDTQYFGPGTRLTVL.

The V and J genes are TRBV18 and TRBJ2-3; TRBD2 matches at 12 bases. J lost 5 bases, V lost 3 bases, and 9 bases had no gene match. CDR1 and CDR2 (germline): KGHSH, LQKENI. The CDR3 totals 17 residues. The CDR3 DNA is TGTGCCAGCTCACCCTCTAGCGGGGGGGCCGGGGGAGATACGCAGTATTTT. Protein: CASSPSSGGAGGDTQYF.

V is TRBV7-2 and J is TRBJ1-4; TRBD1 agrees at 10 bases. The CDR3 length is 16 residues. The J segment lost 7 bases and the V segment lost 5 bases, leaving 10 bases of the junction unmatched. Germline values: CDR1 SGHTA, CDR2 FQGNSA. CDR3 nucleotides: TGTGCCAGCAGCGTAGACAGGGGGCGAGGGGGTGAAAAACTGTTTTTT. Translation: CASSVDRGRGGEKLFF.

This clone was seen only a few times. This sequence joins TRBV5-1 and TRBJ2-2; a possible D gene is TRBD1 (5 bases). V was trimmed by 0 bases and J by 7 bases, leaving 10 bases between them. The CDR3 consists of 14 residues. Germline values: CDR1 SGHRS, CDR2 YFSETQ. CDR3 residues: CASSLDRWNGELFF. The CDR3 DNA reads TGCGCCAGCAGCTTGGACAGGTGGAACGGGGAGCTGTTTTTT. Complete variable domain (other parts from reference TRBV5-1 and TRBJ2-2): KAGVTQTPRYLIKTRGQQVTLSCSPISGHRSVSWYQQTPGQGLQFLFEYFSETQRNKGNFPGRFSGRQFSNSRSEMNVSTLELGDSALYLCASSLDRWNGELFFGEGSRLTVL.

This chain connects TRBV6-1 to TRBJ1-6; D not resolved. The CDR3 runs to 14 residues. V lost 5 bases, J lost 8 bases, and 13 bases lay in between. The germline gives CDR1 MNHNS, CDR2 SASEGT. DNA of the CDR3: TGTGCCAGCAGTCTCGGGTCAGTCGATTCACCCCTCCACTTT. Translated: CASSLGSVDSPLHF.

This chain connects TRBV27 to TRBJ2-7; D might be TRBD2 (7 bases). CDR3 length: 14 amino acids. Looked up from germline, CDR1 is MNHEY and CDR2 is SMNVEV (reference sequence). Trimming shortened V by 6 bases and J by 3 bases, and 15 bases separated the two germline ends. DNA for the CDR3: TGTGCCAGCAGCCGACGGGGGGCGATCTACGAGCAGTACTTC. It encodes CASSRRGAIYEQYF.

This rearrangement joins TRBV18 to TRBJ2-3, with D maybe TRBD1 (6 bases). Germline V gene data show CDR1 as KGHSH and CDR2 as LQKENI. The CDR3 has 14 amino acids. The V end lost 3 bases, the J end lost 2 bases, and 9 bases lay between the germline ends. CDR3 coding DNA: TGTGCCAGCTCACCCTTGGGGGCCACAGATACGCAGTATTTT. The encoded protein is CASSPLGATDTQYF.

This chain links TRBV4-3 with TRBJ2-7, with D uncertain. The V end was cut by 0 bases, the J end by 2 bases, with 8 bases between. The CDR3 length is 14 residues. Germline-derived CDR1 and CDR2 are LGHNA and YSLEER. The CDR3 loop reads CASSQDYRPYEQYF. CDR3 bases: TGCGCCAGCAGCCAAGACTACAGACCCTACGAGCAGTACTTC.

The CDR3 DNA reads TGTGCCAGCAGCCAAGATGTAAGCGGGGGGTCCTACGAGCAGTACTTC. Translated, it gives CASSQDVSGGSYEQYF. The chain is built from TRBV4-2 and TRBJ2-5, with 9 positions matching TRBD2. The end of the DNA fits TRBJ2-7 better, so the J call may be wrong. Germline loops: CDR1 LGHNA, CDR2 YNFKEQ. The length of the CDR3 is 16 residues.

This clone has a single count. This chain links TRBV28 with TRBJ2-7; 9 positions match TRBD1. The CDR3 is 14 residues long. The trim removed 5 bases at V and 11 bases at J, leaving 13 bases unmatched. Germline V gene lookup returns CDR1 MDHEN and CDR2 SYDVKM. CDR3 bases: TGTGCCAGCAGTACCCCGGGACAGGGTGATTTTAAGTACTTC. As protein: CASSTPGQGDFKYF.

The rearrangement links TRBV10-3 to TRBJ2-7, with a tentative D call TRBD1 (5 bases). The CDR3 contains 14 residues. CDR1 is ENHRY and CDR2 is SYGVKD in the germline V gene. Trimming stripped 3 bases from V and 0 bases from J, with 9 bases between. CDR3 bases: TGTGCCATCAGTGATCAGGGAAGCTCCTACGAGCAGTACTTC. This gives the protein CAISDQGSSYEQYF.

This chain links TRBV28 with TRBJ1-3, with D uncertain. The CDR3 loop spans 14 amino acids. Germline V gene lookup returns CDR1 MDHEN and CDR2 SYDVKM. Between the trimmed V and J ends, which lost 3 bases and 2 bases, there was a span of 8 bases. In DNA form, the CDR3 reads TGTGCCAGCAGTTTGGTGTCAGCTGGAAACACCATATATTTT. Translating gives CASSLVSAGNTIYF.

J is TRBJ1-6 and V is TRBV5-1; 7 bases map to TRBD1. Germline loops: CDR1 SGHRS, CDR2 YFSETQ. The CDR3 totals 14 residues. V was clipped by 4 bases and J by 8 bases; unmatched bases: 6. The CDR3 sequence is CASSPGTVYSPLHF. In DNA, the CDR3 is TGCGCCAGCAGCCCTGGGACAGTATATTCACCCCTCCACTTT.

The chain combines TRBV5-1 with TRBJ2-5; weak D call: TRBD1 (6 bases). V shed 4 bases and J shed 1 base, with 11 bases lying between them. CDR1 and CDR2 from the germline V gene are SGHRS and YFSETQ. CDR3 length equals 14 residues. The CDR3 is CASSPGHRQETQYF. In nucleotides, the CDR3 is TGCGCCAGCAGCCCGGGACACCGCCAAGAGACCCAGTACTTC.

The V and J genes are TRBV28 and TRBJ1-2; no firm D call. The CDR3 runs to 15 residues. The germline CDR1 and CDR2 sequences are MDHEN and SYDVKM. V shed 6 bases and J shed 4 bases, with 18 bases lying between them. The CDR3 protein is CASSPPARGSYGYTF. The CDR3 DNA follows: TGTGCCAGCAGCCCCCCCGCGAGAGGAAGCTATGGCTACACCTTC.

This clone has just one count. The chain uses TRBV5-4 and TRBJ2-1; D gene unclear. Germline CDR1 reads SGHNT; CDR2 reads YYREEE (reference sequence). The CDR3 loop spans 12 amino acids. The V end was cut by 3 bases, the J end by 4 bases, with 5 bases between. CDR3 in amino acids: CASSSRYNEQFF. The CDR3, as DNA: TGTGCCAGCAGCTCGAGGTACAATGAGCAGTTCTTC.

This chain connects TRBV18 to TRBJ2-1; TRBD1 agrees at 8 bases. Trimming at V came to 3 bases and at J to 3 bases, leaving 4 bases not matched to a gene. CDR1 is KGHSH and CDR2 is LQKENI in the germline V gene. The CDR3 length is 15 residues. CDR3 region: CASSPGQAFYNEQFF. CDR3 DNA sequence: TGTGCCAGCTCACCGGGACAGGCTTTCTACAATGAGCAGTTCTTC.

This chain connects TRBV30 to TRBJ2-1; 9 nucleotides align to TRBD2. Trimming cost V 4 bases and J 7 bases; bases outside gene matches: 8. Germline V lookup: CDR1 GTSNPN, CDR2 SVGIG (reference sequence). This CDR3 comprises 14 residues. CDR3 sequence (DNA): TGTGCCTGGACCGGGACTAGCCGATTGAATGAGCAGTTCTTC. Translation gives CAWTGTSRLNEQFF.

The V and J genes are TRBV5-4 and TRBJ1-1, with D perhaps matching TRBD1 (6 bases). CDR1 and CDR2 from the germline V gene are SGHNT and YYREEE (reference sequence). The CDR3 is 16 residues long. V was shortened by 6 bases and J by 4 bases, with 22 bases between the two germline ends. CDR3 residues: CASTPGLGAGGTEAFF. CDR3 nucleotide sequence: TGTGCCAGCACCCCCGGGCTGGGGGCGGGAGGCACTGAAGCTTTCTTT.

This chain joins TRBV4-3 and TRBJ2-5; 8 bases agree with TRBD1. The J call may be mistaken, given a closer DNA end match to TRBJ2-7. This CDR3 has 15 amino acids. The V gene's germline CDR1 is LGHNA and CDR2 YSLEER. CDR3 sequence: CASSLGTGDSYEQYF. Written as DNA, the CDR3 is TGCGCCAGCAGCCTTGGGACAGGTGATTCCTACGAGCAGTACTTC.

V and J are TRBV19 and TRBJ2-1, with 10 positions matching TRBD1. Germline trimming cut 6 bases from V and 5 bases from J; bases unmatched to any gene: 4. Germline assignment: CDR1 LNHDA and CDR2 SQIVND (reference sequence). The CDR3 totals 14 residues. The CDR3 reads CASRWTGGDNEQFF. Written as DNA, the CDR3 is TGTGCCAGTAGATGGACAGGGGGGGACAATGAGCAGTTCTTC.

The chain recombines TRBV7-3 with TRBJ2-1; 10 bases are a match to TRBD2. Germline V gene data show CDR1 as SGHTA and CDR2 as FQGTGA. The junction had 6 bases not matched to a gene; V was cut back by 5 bases and J by 2 bases. The CDR3 is 16 residues long. In DNA form, the CDR3 reads TGTGCCAGCAGCCCTAGCGGGAGTGTCGCCTACAATGAGCAGTTCTTC. Its protein product is CASSPSGSVAYNEQFF.